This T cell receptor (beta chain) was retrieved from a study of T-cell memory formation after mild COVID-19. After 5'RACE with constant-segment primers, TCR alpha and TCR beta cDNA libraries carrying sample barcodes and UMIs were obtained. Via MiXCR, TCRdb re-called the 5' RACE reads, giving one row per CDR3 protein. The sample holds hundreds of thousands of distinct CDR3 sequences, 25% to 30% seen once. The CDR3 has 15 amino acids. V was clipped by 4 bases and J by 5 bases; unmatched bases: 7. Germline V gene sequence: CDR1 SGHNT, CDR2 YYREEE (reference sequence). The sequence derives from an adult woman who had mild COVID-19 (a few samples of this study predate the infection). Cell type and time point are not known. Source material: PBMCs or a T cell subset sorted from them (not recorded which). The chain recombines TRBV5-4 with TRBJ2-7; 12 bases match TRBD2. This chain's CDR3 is CASSPLAGGPHEQYF. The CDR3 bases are TGTGCCAGCAGCCCCCTAGCGGGAGGGCCCCACGAGCAGTACTTC.